These T cell receptor beta chains were read from a single sample in a study of blood T cell repertoires in COVID-19. Profiling relied on immunoSEQ multiplex PCR, and the TCRdb table lists in-frame clones only, not all of them. The repertoire includes approximately 300,000 clones, around 90% of them detected once, and about 6.8% sits in the top ten. What was sequenced was peripheral blood. The receptors were gathered from a woman in her twenties or thirties with COVID-19, enrolled during active disease. The CDR3 runs from the conserved cysteine through the conserved F or W. D genes are given only for firm matches. The size field is filled for only some rows; it gives once, few, many or a size class.

j_call: TRBJ2-1; d_call: TRBD1; v_call: TRBV11-1; clone_size: -; cdr3_aa: CASSLKDRAYNEQFF; cdr3_nt: TGTGCCAGCAGCTTGAAGGACAGGGCCTACAATGAGCAGTTCTTC
j_call: TRBJ1-2; d_call: TRBD1; v_call: TRBV28; clone_size: -; cdr3_aa: CASSAPGTGVEGYTF; cdr3_nt: TGTGCCAGCAGTGCCCCGGGGACAGGGGTTGAAGGCTACACCTTC
j_call: TRBJ2-7; d_call: -; v_call: TRBV28; clone_size: -; cdr3_aa: CASSRRSDGGYEQYF; cdr3_nt: TGTGCCAGCAGCCGTAGGTCGGACGGGGGCTACGAGCAGTACTTC
j_call: TRBJ2-6; d_call: -; v_call: TRBV29-1; clone_size: -; cdr3_aa: CSVLQSGANVLTF; cdr3_nt: TGCAGCGTTCTCCAGTCTGGGGCCAACGTCCTGACTTTC
j_call: TRBJ2-5; d_call: -; v_call: TRBV5-6; clone_size: many; cdr3_aa: CASSLRTLGGETQYF; cdr3_nt: TGTGCCAGCAGCCTTCGGACTCTCGGCGGGGAGACCCAGTACTTC
j_call: TRBJ2-5; d_call: TRBD2; v_call: TRBV29-1; clone_size: -; cdr3_aa: CSVGLAGRGWETQYF; cdr3_nt: TGCAGCGTTGGACTAGCGGGGAGAGGATGGGAGACCCAGTACTTC
j_call: TRBJ2-5; d_call: -; v_call: TRBV19; clone_size: once; cdr3_aa: CASSIGQGEETQYF; cdr3_nt: TGTGCCAGTAGTATCGGGCAGGGTGAAGAGACCCAGTACTTC
j_call: TRBJ2-5; d_call: -; v_call: TRBV7-6; clone_size: many; cdr3_aa: CASSLQWETQYF; cdr3_nt: TGTGCCAGCAGCTTGCAGTGGGAGACCCAGTACTTC
j_call: TRBJ2-7; d_call: -; v_call: TRBV18; clone_size: -; cdr3_aa: CASSPEGFLGEQYF; cdr3_nt: TGTGCCAGCTCACCGGAGGGGTTTCTAGGGGAGCAGTACTTC
j_call: TRBJ1-1; d_call: -; v_call: TRBV5-1; clone_size: few; cdr3_aa: CASSFTGTDTEAFF; cdr3_nt: TGCGCCAGCAGCTTTACAGGGACGGACACTGAAGCTTTCTTT
j_call: TRBJ1-4; d_call: -; v_call: TRBV24-1; clone_size: few; cdr3_aa: CATSDSRSNEKLFF; cdr3_nt: TGTGCCACCAGTGATTCGAGGAGTAATGAAAAACTGTTTTTT
j_call: TRBJ2-3; d_call: TRBD2; v_call: TRBV5-1; clone_size: once; cdr3_aa: CASALGTSSADTQYF; cdr3_nt: TGCGCCAGCGCTCTCGGGACTAGTAGTGCAGATACGCAGTATTTT
j_call: TRBJ1-2; d_call: -; v_call: TRBV5-1; clone_size: -; cdr3_aa: CASSLAVQSYGYTF; cdr3_nt: TGCGCCAGCAGCTTGGCCGTACAGTCCTATGGCTACACCTTC
j_call: TRBJ1-2; d_call: -; v_call: TRBV4-1; clone_size: -; cdr3_aa: CASSQAQANYGYTF; cdr3_nt: TGCGCCAGCAGCCAAGCGCAGGCTAACTATGGCTACACCTTC
j_call: TRBJ2-7; d_call: -; v_call: TRBV28; clone_size: -; cdr3_aa: CASSLKGSYEQYF; cdr3_nt: TGTGCCAGCAGTTTGAAGGGGTCCTACGAGCAGTACTTC
j_call: TRBJ1-1; d_call: -; v_call: TRBV18; clone_size: few; cdr3_aa: CASTSGRGTFF; cdr3_nt: TGTGCCAGCACCTCGGGGAGGGGAACTTTCTTT
j_call: TRBJ1-4; d_call: TRBD1; v_call: TRBV11-2; clone_size: once; cdr3_aa: CASSSGQGQGEKLFF; cdr3_nt: TGTGCCAGCAGCTCCGGACAGGGTCAGGGTGAAAAACTGTTTTTT
j_call: TRBJ1-5; d_call: TRBD1; v_call: TRBV5-1; clone_size: -; cdr3_aa: CASSLGTGVDQPQHF; cdr3_nt: TGCGCCAGCAGCTTGGGGACAGGGGTGGATCAGCCCCAGCATTTT
j_call: TRBJ1-4; d_call: -; v_call: TRBV10-3; clone_size: -; cdr3_aa: CAISESPEYATNEKLFF; cdr3_nt: TGTGCCATCAGTGAGTCACCAGAATACGCAACTAATGAAAAACTGTTTTTT
j_call: TRBJ1-2; d_call: -; v_call: TRBV30; clone_size: -; cdr3_aa: CAWRRGTNYGYTF; cdr3_nt: TGTGCCTGGCGCAGGGGAACCAATTATGGCTACACCTTC
j_call: TRBJ1-1; d_call: -; v_call: TRBV3-1/TRBV3-2; clone_size: -; cdr3_aa: CASSQVPGYTEAFF; cdr3_nt: TGTGCCAGCAGCCAAGTCCCGGGGTACACTGAAGCTTTCTTT
j_call: TRBJ2-7; d_call: TRBD1; v_call: TRBV2; clone_size: -; cdr3_aa: CASTQQGVPYEQYF; cdr3_nt: TGTGCCAGCACTCAGCAGGGGGTGCCTTACGAGCAGTACTTC
j_call: TRBJ1-1; d_call: TRBD1; v_call: TRBV3-1/TRBV3-2; clone_size: -; cdr3_aa: CASSPRQGNTEAFF; cdr3_nt: TGTGCCAGCAGCCCTCGACAGGGGAACACTGAAGCTTTCTTT
j_call: TRBJ1-5; d_call: -; v_call: TRBV2; clone_size: -; cdr3_aa: CASRESGNSNQPQHF; cdr3_nt: TGTGCCAGCAGGGAGTCAGGGAATAGCAATCAGCCCCAGCATTTT
j_call: TRBJ2-2; d_call: TRBD2; v_call: TRBV6-6; clone_size: -; cdr3_aa: CASTGTSGANTGELFF; cdr3_nt: TGTGCCAGCACTGGGACTAGCGGAGCGAACACCGGGGAGCTGTTTTTT
j_call: TRBJ1-3; d_call: -; v_call: TRBV7-9; clone_size: -; cdr3_aa: CASSLGRAPGNTIYF; cdr3_nt: TGTGCCAGCAGCTTAGGCAGGGCCCCTGGAAACACCATATATTTT
j_call: TRBJ1-2; d_call: -; v_call: TRBV10-3; clone_size: -; cdr3_aa: CAISAGTEGYNYGYTF; cdr3_nt: TGTGCCATCAGCGCCGGGACGGAGGGTTATAACTATGGCTACACCTTC
j_call: TRBJ1-1; d_call: -; v_call: TRBV19; clone_size: -; cdr3_aa: CASSSRTVGPAFF; cdr3_nt: TGTGCCAGTAGTTCCCGGACAGTCGGGCCAGCTTTCTTT
j_call: TRBJ2-2; d_call: TRBD2; v_call: TRBV5-1; clone_size: -; cdr3_aa: CASSYFSGKANGELFF; cdr3_nt: TGCGCCAGCAGCTACTTTAGCGGGAAGGCGAACGGGGAGCTGTTTTTT
j_call: TRBJ2-1; d_call: TRBD1; v_call: TRBV18; clone_size: -; cdr3_aa: CASSPGNRGQADEQFF; cdr3_nt: TGTGCCAGCTCGCCGGGAAACAGGGGGCAGGCGGATGAGCAGTTCTTC
j_call: TRBJ2-4; d_call: -; v_call: TRBV2; clone_size: -; cdr3_aa: CASSETRTNKNIQYF; cdr3_nt: TGTGCCAGCAGTGAAACCAGGACTAACAAAAACATTCAGTACTTC
j_call: TRBJ2-5; d_call: -; v_call: TRBV3-1/TRBV3-2; clone_size: once; cdr3_aa: CASSHPSLPLETQYF; cdr3_nt: TGTGCCAGCAGCCATCCCTCCCTCCCTTTAGAGACCCAGTACTTC
j_call: TRBJ2-7; d_call: -; v_call: TRBV5-6; clone_size: few; cdr3_aa: CASSLGLPIPYEQYF; cdr3_nt: TGTGCCAGCAGCCTGGGACTTCCCATTCCCTACGAGCAGTACTTC
j_call: TRBJ1-6; d_call: TRBD1; v_call: TRBV7-9; clone_size: -; cdr3_aa: CASSPQGASSYNSPLHF; cdr3_nt: TGTGCCAGCAGCCCTCAGGGGGCAAGCTCCTATAATTCACCCCTCCACTTT
j_call: TRBJ2-5; d_call: TRBD2; v_call: TRBV7-3; clone_size: -; cdr3_aa: CASSPGLAGGRETQYF; cdr3_nt: TGTGCCAGCAGCCCGGGACTAGCGGGGGGACGAGAGACCCAGTACTTC
j_call: TRBJ2-2; d_call: -; v_call: TRBV5-1; clone_size: -; cdr3_aa: CASSFGGGLFF; cdr3_nt: TGCGCCAGCAGCTTTGGGGGCGGCCTGTTTTTT
j_call: TRBJ1-2; d_call: -; v_call: TRBV5-4; clone_size: -; cdr3_aa: CASSGTLSGYGYTF; cdr3_nt: TGTGCCAGCAGCGGGACTCTTAGCGGGTATGGCTACACCTTC
j_call: TRBJ1-4; d_call: -; v_call: TRBV7-9; clone_size: once; cdr3_aa: CASSPGERATNEKLFF; cdr3_nt: TGTGCCAGCAGCCCAGGGGAAAGAGCAACTAATGAAAAACTGTTTTTT
j_call: TRBJ1-2; d_call: TRBD1; v_call: TRBV6-2/TRBV6-3; clone_size: once; cdr3_aa: CASSYSKDRNYGYTF; cdr3_nt: TGTGCCAGCAGTTACTCCAAGGACAGGAACTATGGCTACACCTTC
j_call: TRBJ2-2; d_call: -; v_call: TRBV27; clone_size: -; cdr3_aa: CASSGDRELFF; cdr3_nt: TGTGCCAGCAGTGGAGACCGGGAGCTGTTTTTT
j_call: TRBJ2-7; d_call: TRBD2; v_call: TRBV3-1/TRBV3-2; clone_size: few; cdr3_aa: CASSQGGTRVLSEQYF; cdr3_nt: TGTGCCAGCAGCCAGGGAGGGACGAGGGTCCTTTCCGAGCAGTACTTC
j_call: TRBJ2-5; d_call: -; v_call: TRBV7-2; clone_size: -; cdr3_aa: CASSLVSSRETQYF; cdr3_nt: TGTGCCAGCAGCTTAGTATCTAGCCGAGAGACCCAGTACTTC
j_call: TRBJ2-7; d_call: TRBD1; v_call: TRBV28; clone_size: -; cdr3_aa: CASSGTGQSNEQYF; cdr3_nt: TGTGCCAGCAGTGGAACGGGACAGTCGAACGAGCAGTACTTC
j_call: TRBJ2-1; d_call: -; v_call: TRBV11-2; clone_size: few; cdr3_aa: CASSLDRSGDEQFF; cdr3_nt: TGTGCCAGCAGCTTAGATAGGTCAGGGGACGAGCAGTTCTTC
j_call: TRBJ2-3; d_call: TRBD1; v_call: TRBV5-1; clone_size: -; cdr3_aa: CASSLRGTGGTDTQYF; cdr3_nt: TGCGCCAGCAGCCTCAGAGGGACAGGGGGGACAGATACGCAGTATTTT
j_call: TRBJ1-1; d_call: -; v_call: TRBV10-1; clone_size: -; cdr3_aa: CASSESGSATEAFF; cdr3_nt: TGCGCCAGCAGTGAATCGGGGTCTGCCACTGAAGCTTTCTTT
j_call: TRBJ2-5; d_call: TRBD2; v_call: TRBV4-1; clone_size: -; cdr3_aa: CASSSPGGSGPQETQYF; cdr3_nt: TGCGCCAGCAGCTCCCCCGGGGGGAGCGGGCCCCAAGAGACCCAGTACTTC
j_call: TRBJ1-2; d_call: TRBD1; v_call: TRBV28; clone_size: -; cdr3_aa: CASRAGTEAMGYTF; cdr3_nt: TGTGCCAGCAGGGCGGGGACAGAAGCTATGGGCTACACCTTC
j_call: TRBJ2-2; d_call: TRBD1; v_call: TRBV19; clone_size: -; cdr3_aa: CASKQGAPPGELFF; cdr3_nt: TGTGCCAGTAAACAGGGGGCTCCTCCCGGGGAGCTGTTTTTT
j_call: TRBJ2-2; d_call: -; v_call: TRBV7-6; clone_size: -; cdr3_aa: CASSLLGGDTGELFF; cdr3_nt: TGTGCCAGCAGCTTACTAGGTGGCGACACCGGGGAGCTGTTTTTT
j_call: TRBJ1-1; d_call: -; v_call: TRBV28; clone_size: once; cdr3_aa: CASSSPGGVYTEAFF; cdr3_nt: TGTGCCAGCAGTTCTCCGGGGGGCGTATACACTGAAGCTTTCTTT
j_call: TRBJ1-4; d_call: -; v_call: TRBV3-1/TRBV3-2; clone_size: -; cdr3_aa: CASSQRWGYNEKLFF; cdr3_nt: TGTGCCAGCAGCCAAAGATGGGGCTATAATGAAAAACTGTTTTTT
j_call: TRBJ2-7; d_call: -; v_call: TRBV27; clone_size: -; cdr3_aa: CASSTLGQGIGEQYF; cdr3_nt: TGTGCCAGCAGTACTTTGGGGCAGGGGATTGGCGAGCAGTACTTC
j_call: TRBJ1-2; d_call: -; v_call: TRBV18; clone_size: few; cdr3_aa: CASSPNGGRGDGYTF; cdr3_nt: TGTGCCAGCTCTCCCAACGGGGGGAGGGGAGATGGCTACACCTTC
j_call: TRBJ1-3; d_call: -; v_call: TRBV3-1/TRBV3-2; clone_size: -; cdr3_aa: CASREGNTIYF; cdr3_nt: TGTGCCAGCAGAGAGGGAAACACCATATATTTT
j_call: TRBJ2-1; d_call: TRBD2; v_call: TRBV24-1; clone_size: -; cdr3_aa: CATSDLSGSGGGEQFF; cdr3_nt: TGTGCCACCAGTGATTTAAGCGGGAGTGGGGGCGGAGAGCAGTTCTTC
j_call: TRBJ1-2; d_call: TRBD1; v_call: TRBV28; clone_size: -; cdr3_aa: CASSLGDRGGYTF; cdr3_nt: TGTGCCAGCAGTTTAGGGGACAGGGGAGGCTACACCTTC
j_call: TRBJ1-5; d_call: -; v_call: TRBV28; clone_size: once; cdr3_aa: CASSPPPNQPQHF; cdr3_nt: TGTGCCAGCAGTCCCCCTCCCAATCAGCCCCAGCATTTT
j_call: TRBJ2-1; d_call: TRBD2; v_call: TRBV29-1; clone_size: -; cdr3_aa: CSAGLAGEIEQFF; cdr3_nt: TGCAGCGCCGGACTAGCGGGAGAAATTGAGCAGTTCTTC